The rows below give T cell receptor beta chains drawn from one sample of a study of control samples from healthy donors and cancer patients. Sequencing used immunoSEQ multiplex PCR; TCRdb keeps in-frame clones, though not all of them. In the table there are some 200,000 clones, 91% of which are singletons. The specimen sequenced was blood. These receptors were collected from a woman aged 30 to 39 in good health. Both conserved end residues are part of each CDR3. D genes are given only for firm matches. Size tells how often a clone was seen (once, few, many) or the class of an expanded clone, and some rows leave it out.

V gene: TRBV2
clone size: -
D gene: TRBD2
J gene: TRBJ2-5
CDR3 DNA: TGTGCCAGCAGGGGGACTAGGAGAGAGACCCAGTACTTC
CDR3 protein: CASRGTRRETQYF

V gene: TRBV5-1
clone size: -
D gene: TRBD1
J gene: TRBJ1-3
CDR3 DNA: TGCGCCAGCAGCCGGGACAGGGGGAACACCATATATTTT
CDR3 protein: CASSRDRGNTIYF

V gene: TRBV7-9
clone size: -
D gene: TRBD1
J gene: TRBJ1-6
CDR3 DNA: TGTGCCAGCAGCTTAAGTGGGGACAGGAATAATTCACCCCTCCACTTT
CDR3 protein: CASSLSGDRNNSPLHF

V gene: TRBV5-6
clone size: -
D gene: -
J gene: TRBJ1-2
CDR3 DNA: TGTGCCAGCAGCTTGTCTACAGTTTTTCGGGGCTACACCTTC
CDR3 protein: CASSLSTVFRGYTF

V gene: TRBV12-3/TRBV12-4
clone size: -
D gene: -
J gene: TRBJ1-1
CDR3 DNA: TGTGCCAGCAGCAATGGAGAGAACACTGAAGCTTTCTTT
CDR3 protein: CASSNGENTEAFF

V gene: TRBV30
clone size: once
D gene: TRBD1
J gene: TRBJ2-1
CDR3 DNA: TGTGCCTGGAGTAGGGACAGGGGCTCCTACAATGAGCAGTTCTTC
CDR3 protein: CAWSRDRGSYNEQFF

V gene: TRBV19
clone size: -
D gene: -
J gene: TRBJ1-6
CDR3 DNA: TGTGCCAGTAGTATTAAAGGGGCGAATTCACCCCTCCACTTT
CDR3 protein: CASSIKGANSPLHF

V gene: TRBV30
clone size: -
D gene: -
J gene: TRBJ2-3
CDR3 DNA: TGTGCCTGGAGCGGGACCAGCACAGATACGCAGTATTTT
CDR3 protein: CAWSGTSTDTQYF

V gene: TRBV12-3/TRBV12-4
clone size: once
D gene: TRBD1
J gene: TRBJ2-7
CDR3 DNA: TGTGCCAGCAGTGGACAGGGGATAGGGGAGCAGTACTTC
CDR3 protein: CASSGQGIGEQYF

V gene: TRBV11-2
clone size: -
D gene: TRBD2
J gene: TRBJ2-7
CDR3 DNA: TGTGCCAGCAGCTTGGGCGGGGGTACCTACGAGCAGTACTTC
CDR3 protein: CASSLGGGTYEQYF

V gene: TRBV6-1
clone size: few
D gene: -
J gene: TRBJ1-2
CDR3 DNA: TGTGCCAGCAGTGAGCGAACAGGGTATGGCTACACCTTC
CDR3 protein: CASSERTGYGYTF

V gene: TRBV27
clone size: -
D gene: -
J gene: TRBJ1-1
CDR3 DNA: TGTGCCAGCAGTTTAGTGGCCAGTGTTGAAGCTTTCTTT
CDR3 protein: CASSLVASVEAFF

V gene: TRBV28
clone size: -
D gene: TRBD2
J gene: TRBJ2-1
CDR3 DNA: TGTGCCAGCAGTTTATTTGGGACTAGCGGGAGCCCCCGTTACAATGAGCAGTTCTTC
CDR3 protein: CASSLFGTSGSPRYNEQFF

V gene: TRBV7-8
clone size: -
D gene: -
J gene: TRBJ2-4
CDR3 DNA: TGTGCCAGCAGCCCCGGGACAGCCAAAAACATTCAGTACTTC
CDR3 protein: CASSPGTAKNIQYF

V gene: TRBV7-9
clone size: -
D gene: -
J gene: TRBJ2-5
CDR3 DNA: TGTGCCAGCAGCTTAGCAGGACGGGAGCAAGAGACCCAGTACTTC
CDR3 protein: CASSLAGREQETQYF

V gene: TRBV14
clone size: once
D gene: -
J gene: TRBJ1-2
CDR3 DNA: TGTGCCAGCAGCCTGGGGTCCTATGGCTACACCTTC
CDR3 protein: CASSLGSYGYTF

V gene: TRBV3-1/TRBV3-2
clone size: -
D gene: -
J gene: TRBJ1-3
CDR3 DNA: TGTGCCAGCAGCCAAGATCTCTGGGACTCTGGAAACACCATATATTTT
CDR3 protein: CASSQDLWDSGNTIYF

V gene: TRBV2
clone size: -
D gene: -
J gene: TRBJ2-2
CDR3 DNA: TGTGCCAGCAGTGAACCCGGGGAGCTGTTTTTT
CDR3 protein: CASSEPGELFF

V gene: TRBV12-5
clone size: once
D gene: TRBD1
J gene: TRBJ1-2
CDR3 DNA: TGTGCTAGTGGACCGGACAGGGGTGAAGGCTACACCTTC
CDR3 protein: CASGPDRGEGYTF

V gene: TRBV5-6
clone size: -
D gene: -
J gene: TRBJ1-5
CDR3 DNA: TGTGCCAGCAGCCCTGGCCCTATTGGGGGTAGCAATCAGCCCCAGCATTTT
CDR3 protein: CASSPGPIGGSNQPQHF

V gene: TRBV4-3
clone size: -
D gene: TRBD1
J gene: TRBJ1-4
CDR3 DNA: TGCGCCAGCAGCCAAGATAACCGGGACAGGGGACTGTTTTTT
CDR3 protein: CASSQDNRDRGLFF

V gene: TRBV5-4
clone size: -
D gene: -
J gene: TRBJ1-5
CDR3 DNA: TGTGCCAGCAGCTTTGGGGGCAATCAGCCCCAGCATTTT
CDR3 protein: CASSFGGNQPQHF

V gene: TRBV19
clone size: -
D gene: -
J gene: TRBJ1-6
CDR3 DNA: TGTGCCAGTAGTAAAGTCAGGGATAATTCACCCCTCCACTTT
CDR3 protein: CASSKVRDNSPLHF

V gene: TRBV13
clone size: -
D gene: -
J gene: TRBJ2-3
CDR3 DNA: TGTGCCAGCAGCTTAGGTGGGGCCACAGATACGCAGTATTTT
CDR3 protein: CASSLGGATDTQYF